One sample yielded the 31 T cell receptor beta chains listed below, sequenced in a study of radiotherapy plus CTLA-4 blockade in lung cancer. Profiling relied on immunoSEQ multiplex PCR, and the TCRdb table lists in-frame clones only, not all of them. The sample consists of 75,000 to 95,000 clones, 82% of them appearing once. The material sequenced was peripheral blood, taken from a patient treated with radiotherapy plus ipilimumab. The receptors derive from a human donor with non-small cell lung cancer that progressed on radiotherapy plus ipilimumab.

The rearrangement links TRBV6-1 to TRBJ2-7; D is uncertain. The V and J ends lost 2 bases and 3 bases respectively, with 14 bases between them. This CDR3 is built from 15 residues. CDR1 and CDR2 (germline): MNHNS, SASEGT. CDR3 sequence: CASSEWAGQHYEQYV. CDR3 nucleotide sequence: TGTGCCAGCAGTGAATGGGCTGGGCAGCACTACGAGCAGTACGTC.

The V gene is TRBV5-1, the J gene TRBJ2-1, with 8 bases fitting TRBD1. CDR3 size: 14 residues. With 1 base clipped from V and 10 bases from J, the junction kept 7 bases outside the gene matches. CDR1 is SGHRS, CDR2 YFSETQ, per germline. The chain's CDR3 is CASSLQAGGQEQFF. In nucleotides, the CDR3 is TGCGCCAGCAGCTTGCAGGCAGGGGGCCAGGAGCAGTTCTTC.

The chain is built from TRBV28 and TRBJ2-1, with 10 bases lining up with TRBD2. V shed 5 bases and J 2 bases; nucleotides not matched to a gene: 3. In germline, CDR1 is MDHEN, CDR2 SYDVKM. This CDR3 has 15 residues. The CDR3, as DNA: TGTGCCAGCAGTCCCGGGACTAGCGCCTACAATGAGCAGTTCTTC. Encoded protein: CASSPGTSAYNEQFF.

The chain combines TRBV4-1 with TRBJ2-1, with D perhaps matching TRBD2 (5 bases). The CDR3 sequence is 14 residues long. Germline-derived CDR1 and CDR2 are MGHRA and YSYEKL. Trimming cost V 4 bases and J 7 bases, with 14 bases left between them. The CDR3 region is CASSPGRRSNEQFF. The CDR3 region has the DNA TGCGCCAGCAGCCCAGGTAGGAGGAGTAATGAGCAGTTCTTC.

The chain couples TRBV28 to TRBJ1-5, with no clear D. With 2 bases removed from V and 5 bases from J, the gap between germline ends came to 10 bases. Germline V gene sequence: CDR1 MDHEN, CDR2 SYDVKM. CDR3 length equals 14 residues. CDR3: CASSLGHQYQPQHF. CDR3 bases: TGTGCCAGCAGTTTAGGTCATCAATATCAGCCCCAGCATTTT.

This clone was recorded a few times. V usage is TRBV10-2 and J usage is TRBJ1-1; D is perhaps TRBD1 (6 bases). The CDR3 has 14 amino acids. Germline CDR1 and CDR2: WSHSY and SAAADI. The V end lost 4 bases, the J end lost 4 bases, and 13 bases lay between the germline ends. The CDR3 region has the DNA TGCGCCAGCAGTGCTGGGGCAGGGGCCACTGAAGCTTTCTTT. The encoded protein is CASSAGAGATEAFF.

The rearrangement joins TRBV27 to TRBJ2-6; tentatively, D is TRBD2 (6 bases). V was trimmed by 5 bases and J by 4 bases, leaving 18 bases between them. The germline gives CDR1 MNHEY, CDR2 SMNVEV (reference sequence). The CDR3 is 17 residues long. CDR3 DNA sequence: TGTGCCAGCAGTCCCTCCGACGGGGACTCAGGGGCCAACGTCCTGACTTTC. Protein: CASSPSDGDSGANVLTF.

This chain links TRBV9 with TRBJ2-5; D is possibly TRBD2 (6 bases). The germline V and J ends were trimmed by 0 bases and 5 bases, with 14 bases remaining between them. Looked up from germline, CDR1 is SGDLS and CDR2 is YYNGEE. The CDR3 consists of 15 residues. The CDR3 loop reads CASSVDPGERETQYF. The CDR3 nucleotides are TGTGCCAGCAGCGTAGACCCGGGAGAGCGGGAGACCCAGTACTTC.

This rearrangement joins TRBV5-6 to TRBJ1-5; D is ambiguous. The V and J ends lost 3 bases and 6 bases respectively, with 10 bases between them. This CDR3 comprises 13 residues. Germline V gives CDR1 SGHDT, CDR2 YYEEEE. The CDR3 reads CASSSGGSQPQHF. CDR3 nucleotides: TGTGCCAGCAGCTCTGGAGGTTCTCAGCCCCAGCATTTT.

This clone was seen only a few times. The V gene is TRBV12-5, the J gene TRBJ2-5; D is possibly TRBD2 (5 bases). This CDR3 comprises 15 residues. Germline V CDR1 and CDR2: LGHNT, FRNRAP. Trimming left V 3 bases short and J 4 bases short, with 15 bases between. The CDR3 DNA reads TGTGCTAGTGGTTTCGCTTTGGAGGTAAGAGAGACCCAGTACTTC. This gives the protein CASGFALEVRETQYF.

The rearrangement links TRBV4-1 to TRBJ2-7, with TRBD1 identical over 9 bases. CDR3 length: 17 amino acids. Germline-derived CDR1 and CDR2 are MGHRA and YSYEKL. V dropped 2 bases and J dropped 3; count of bases not matched to a gene: 11. In nucleotides, the CDR3 is TGCGCCAGCAGCCAAAACCCGCCCGGGACAGGGTACTACGAGCAGTACTTC. Amino acids: CASSQNPPGTGYYEQYF.

This clone was counted between two and nine times. V and J are TRBV19 and TRBJ2-2; D ambiguous. This CDR3 contains 18 residues. The V gene lost 3 bases and the J gene lost 0 bases, with 17 bases spanning the gap. Germline V gives CDR1 LNHDA, CDR2 SQIVND (reference sequence). CDR3 region: CASSILRSLYANTGELFF. CDR3 in DNA: TGTGCCAGTAGTATCTTGCGGAGTCTTTACGCGAACACCGGGGAGCTGTTTTTT.

This clone showed up just a few times. V and J are TRBV7-3 and TRBJ1-2; D not resolved. The germline V gene has CDR1 SGHTA and CDR2 FQGTGA. This CDR3 is 12 amino acids long. The germline V and J ends were trimmed by 6 bases and 6 bases, with 11 bases remaining between them. CDR3: CASRSQRDGYTF. CDR3 DNA: TGTGCCAGCAGGTCACAAAGAGATGGCTACACCTTC.

The chain carries TRBV20-1 and TRBJ2-5, with D possibly being TRBD1 (5 bases). CDR1 is DFQATT, CDR2 SNEGSKA, per germline (reference sequence). This CDR3 comprises 11 residues. V shed 6 bases and J shed 5 bases, with 10 bases lying between them. Here the CDR3 DNA reads TGCAGTGCCTCAGGGTGGGAGACCCAGTACTTC. Translating gives CSASGWETQYF.

This clone was seen just once. The chain employs TRBV6-1 and TRBJ1-1; D perhaps matches TRBD1 (5 bases). V was cut by 6 bases and J by 0 bases, with 8 bases left in between. The CDR3 loop spans 13 amino acids. Per the germline V gene, CDR1 is MNHNS and CDR2 is SASEGT. CDR3 protein: CASRRTMNTEAFF. In DNA, the CDR3 is TGTGCCAGCAGGCGGACAATGAACACTGAAGCTTTCTTT.

The chain couples TRBV6-5 to TRBJ1-2; TRBD1 aligns across 9 bases. The V gene end was trimmed by 2 bases and the J gene end by 5 bases; junction bases not matched to a gene: 0. CDR3 length: 13 amino acids. Germline V gives CDR1 MNHEY, CDR2 SVGAGI. The CDR3 DNA is TGTGCCAGCAGTTACGACAGGGGGTATGGCTACACCTTC. It codes for CASSYDRGYGYTF.

The V call is TRBV2, the J call TRBJ2-1; TRBD2 agrees at 9 bases. CDR1 is SNHLY and CDR2 is FYNNEI in the germline V gene. V was pared by 5 bases and J by 6 bases, with 5 bases of the junction left unmatched. This CDR3 region has 14 residues. This CDR3 reads CASSPQLAGNEQFF. CDR3 coding DNA: TGTGCCAGCAGTCCTCAACTAGCGGGCAATGAGCAGTTCTTC.

This chain uses TRBV10-3 with TRBJ1-5; D is unclear. V was clipped by 2 bases and J by 5 bases, with 10 bases between them. CDR1 ENHRY and CDR2 SYGVKD come from the germline V gene. CDR3 length: 14 residues. The CDR3 loop is CAISEREKYQPQHF. The CDR3 DNA is TGTGCCATCAGTGAGCGGGAGAAATATCAGCCCCAGCATTTT.

This clone has a single count. V is TRBV9 and J is TRBJ2-3; D unresolved. Germline CDR1 and CDR2: SGDLS and YYNGEE. The CDR3 length is 13 residues. Trimming shortened V by 0 bases and J by 8 bases, and 10 bases separated the two germline ends. The chain's CDR3 is CASSVAGMGTQYF. In DNA form, the CDR3 reads TGTGCCAGCAGCGTAGCTGGGATGGGTACGCAGTATTTT.

The CDR3 sequence is CAWNGNLADTQYF. In nucleotides, the CDR3 is TGTGCCTGGAACGGGAACCTCGCAGATACGCAGTATTTT. The V gene is TRBV30, the J gene TRBJ2-3; perhaps TRBD2 as D (5 bases). Per the germline V gene, CDR1 is GTSNPN and CDR2 is SVGIG (reference sequence). The CDR3 has 13 residues. V shed 4 bases and J shed 4 bases, with 12 bases lying between them.

This clone was counted a few times. V usage is TRBV6-5 and J usage is TRBJ1-1; possibly TRBD1 for D (5 bases). The V end lost 5 bases, the J end lost 0 bases, and 13 bases lay between the germline ends. Germline values: CDR1 MNHEY, CDR2 SVGAGI. CDR3 length equals 15 residues. Here the CDR3 DNA reads TGTGCCAGCAGTACTCCGGGACGGTTGAACACTGAAGCTTTCTTT. Translated, it gives CASSTPGRLNTEAFF.

This chain uses TRBV28 with TRBJ2-7, with D possibly matching TRBD2 (5 bases). The V end was cut by 7 bases, the J end by 4 bases, with 11 bases between. The CDR3 is made up of 12 amino acids. CDR1 is MDHEN and CDR2 is SYDVKM in the germline V gene. The CDR3 loop is CASIRTPYEQYF. The CDR3 nucleotides read TGTGCCAGCATAAGGACTCCATACGAGCAGTACTTC.

The chain is built from TRBV4-2 and TRBJ2-1, with no clear D. CDR3 length: 17 residues. Per the germline V gene, CDR1 is LGHNA and CDR2 is YNFKEQ. V was cut by 1 base and J by 0 bases, with 13 bases left in between. The chain's CDR3 is CASSQGHYQSSYNEQFF. The CDR3 coding sequence is TGTGCCAGCAGCCAAGGGCACTACCAGAGCTCCTACAATGAGCAGTTCTTC.

This clone appeared a single time. The J gene is TRBJ2-2, the V gene TRBV2, with TRBD1 matching 10 bases. Trimming cost V 3 bases and J 6 bases; bases outside gene matches: 4. The CDR3 length is 15 residues. CDR1 and CDR2 (germline): SNHLY, FYNNEI. CDR3 in DNA: TGTGCCAGCAGTGATGGTGACAGGGGGCCCGGGGAGCTGTTTTTT. It yields the protein CASSDGDRGPGELFF. Full variable domain (remainder filled in from reference TRBV2 and TRBJ2-2): EPEVTQTPSHQVTQMGQEVILRCVPISNHLYFYWYRQILGQKVEFLVSFYNNEISEKSEIFDDQFSVERPDGSNFTLKIRSTKLEDSAMYFCASSDGDRGPGELFFGEGSRLTVL.

This chain joins TRBV19 and TRBJ2-2, with D hard to call. CDR1 LNHDA and CDR2 SQIVND come from the germline V gene (reference sequence). CDR3 length: 13 amino acids. V dropped 3 bases and J dropped 3 bases, with 5 bases sitting between them. CDR3 in DNA: TGTGCCAGTAGTATTAGGGACACCGGGGAGCTGTTTTTT. This sequence encodes CASSIRDTGELFF.

The chain carries TRBV28 and TRBJ1-4; 7 nucleotides align to TRBD1. Germline CDR1 reads MDHEN; CDR2 reads SYDVKM. The V and J ends lost 3 bases and 2 bases, in that order; junction bases with no gene match: 3. This CDR3 has 15 amino acids. CDR3 residues: CASSLMTGTNEKLFF. As DNA, the CDR3 is TGTGCCAGCAGTTTGATGACAGGGACTAATGAAAAACTGTTTTTT.

The rearrangement links TRBV18 to TRBJ2-5; 8 nucleotides align to TRBD2. CDR1 and CDR2 from the germline V gene are KGHSH and LQKENI. This CDR3 is 16 amino acids long. J gave up 1 base and V 6 bases, and 10 bases lay outside the gene matches. The CDR3 sequence is CASSPLAGPIQETQYF. CDR3 DNA sequence: TGTGCCAGCTCCCCCTTAGCGGGACCGATCCAAGAGACCCAGTACTTC. Supplemented by reference TRBV18 and TRBJ2-5, the full variable domain reads NAGVMQNPRHLVRRRGQEARLRCSPMKGHSHVYWYRQLPEEGLKFMVYLQKENIIDESGMPKERFSAEFPKEGPSILRIQQVVRGDSAAYFCASSPLAGPIQETQYFGPGTRLLVL.

This sequence joins TRBV2 and TRBJ1-5, with TRBD1 identical over 10 bases. Germline-derived CDR1 and CDR2 are SNHLY and FYNNEI. This CDR3 has 13 residues. CDR3 bases: TGTGCGGGGACAGGGGCAAGCAATCAGCCCCAGCATTTT. Its translation is CAGTGASNQPQHF.

The chain joins TRBV2 to TRBJ1-5; TRBD1 might be the D (5 bases). The CDR3 has 14 amino acids. The germline V gene encodes CDR1 SNHLY and CDR2 FYNNEI. The V gene lost 6 bases and the J gene lost 3 bases, with 12 bases spanning the gap. CDR3 coding DNA: TGTGCCAGCAGGGAGCAGGGCTACAATCAGCCCCAGCATTTT. It is translated as CASREQGYNQPQHF. Variable domain in full (rest from reference TRBV2 and TRBJ1-5): EPEVTQTPSHQVTQMGQEVILRCVPISNHLYFYWYRQILGQKVEFLVSFYNNEISEKSEIFDDQFSVERPDGSNFTLKIRSTKLEDSAMYFCASREQGYNQPQHFGDGTRLSIL.

The rearrangement joins TRBV5-5 to TRBJ2-7; D call uncertain. Deletions cut 1 base from V and 6 bases from J, with 20 bases between. Per the germline V gene, CDR1 is SGHKS and CDR2 is YYEKEE (reference sequence). The CDR3 consists of 16 residues. CDR3 loop: CASSLFRETRQGEQYV. CDR3 nucleotide sequence: TGTGCCAGCAGCTTGTTCCGAGAGACACGACAAGGCGAGCAGTACGTC.

This clone was seen more than once but under ten times. The rearrangement links TRBV21-1 to TRBJ2-5; no DNA check was done on the table's D call, TRBD1. TRBV21-1 is termed a pseudogene. This CDR3 region has 17 residues. The CDR3 DNA reads as TGTGCCAGCAGCAGCGACAGGGTGAGGACAACAGGGCAGACCCAGTACTTC. Its translation: CASSSDRVRTTGQTQYF.